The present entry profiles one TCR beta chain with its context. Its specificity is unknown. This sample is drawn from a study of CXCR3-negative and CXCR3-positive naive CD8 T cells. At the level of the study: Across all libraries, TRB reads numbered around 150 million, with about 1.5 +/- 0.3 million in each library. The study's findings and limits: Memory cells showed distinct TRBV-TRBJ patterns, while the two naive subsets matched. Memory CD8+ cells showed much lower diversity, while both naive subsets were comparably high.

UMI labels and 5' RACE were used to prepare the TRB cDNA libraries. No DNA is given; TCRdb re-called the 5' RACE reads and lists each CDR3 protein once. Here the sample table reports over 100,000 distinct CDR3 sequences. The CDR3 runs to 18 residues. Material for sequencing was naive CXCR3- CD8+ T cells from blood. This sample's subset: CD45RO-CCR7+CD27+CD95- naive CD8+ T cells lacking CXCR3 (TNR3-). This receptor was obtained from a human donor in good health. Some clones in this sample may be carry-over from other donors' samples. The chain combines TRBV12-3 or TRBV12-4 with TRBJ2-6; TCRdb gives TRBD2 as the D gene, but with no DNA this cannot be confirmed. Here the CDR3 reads CASSSRDFPPPGANVLTF.